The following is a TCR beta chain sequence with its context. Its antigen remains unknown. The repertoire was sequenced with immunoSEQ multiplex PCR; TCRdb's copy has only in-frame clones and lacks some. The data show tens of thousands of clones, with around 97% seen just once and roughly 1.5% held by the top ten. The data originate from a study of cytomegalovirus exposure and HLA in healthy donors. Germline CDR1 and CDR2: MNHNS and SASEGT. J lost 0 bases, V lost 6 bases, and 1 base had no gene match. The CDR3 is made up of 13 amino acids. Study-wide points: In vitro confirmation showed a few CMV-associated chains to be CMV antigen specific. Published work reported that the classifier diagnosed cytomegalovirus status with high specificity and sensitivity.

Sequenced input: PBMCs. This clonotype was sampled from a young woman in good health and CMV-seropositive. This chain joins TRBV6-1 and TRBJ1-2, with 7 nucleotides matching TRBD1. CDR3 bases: TGTGCCAGCAGGGGACAGTCTAACTATGGCTACACCTTC. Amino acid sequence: CASRGQSNYGYTF.